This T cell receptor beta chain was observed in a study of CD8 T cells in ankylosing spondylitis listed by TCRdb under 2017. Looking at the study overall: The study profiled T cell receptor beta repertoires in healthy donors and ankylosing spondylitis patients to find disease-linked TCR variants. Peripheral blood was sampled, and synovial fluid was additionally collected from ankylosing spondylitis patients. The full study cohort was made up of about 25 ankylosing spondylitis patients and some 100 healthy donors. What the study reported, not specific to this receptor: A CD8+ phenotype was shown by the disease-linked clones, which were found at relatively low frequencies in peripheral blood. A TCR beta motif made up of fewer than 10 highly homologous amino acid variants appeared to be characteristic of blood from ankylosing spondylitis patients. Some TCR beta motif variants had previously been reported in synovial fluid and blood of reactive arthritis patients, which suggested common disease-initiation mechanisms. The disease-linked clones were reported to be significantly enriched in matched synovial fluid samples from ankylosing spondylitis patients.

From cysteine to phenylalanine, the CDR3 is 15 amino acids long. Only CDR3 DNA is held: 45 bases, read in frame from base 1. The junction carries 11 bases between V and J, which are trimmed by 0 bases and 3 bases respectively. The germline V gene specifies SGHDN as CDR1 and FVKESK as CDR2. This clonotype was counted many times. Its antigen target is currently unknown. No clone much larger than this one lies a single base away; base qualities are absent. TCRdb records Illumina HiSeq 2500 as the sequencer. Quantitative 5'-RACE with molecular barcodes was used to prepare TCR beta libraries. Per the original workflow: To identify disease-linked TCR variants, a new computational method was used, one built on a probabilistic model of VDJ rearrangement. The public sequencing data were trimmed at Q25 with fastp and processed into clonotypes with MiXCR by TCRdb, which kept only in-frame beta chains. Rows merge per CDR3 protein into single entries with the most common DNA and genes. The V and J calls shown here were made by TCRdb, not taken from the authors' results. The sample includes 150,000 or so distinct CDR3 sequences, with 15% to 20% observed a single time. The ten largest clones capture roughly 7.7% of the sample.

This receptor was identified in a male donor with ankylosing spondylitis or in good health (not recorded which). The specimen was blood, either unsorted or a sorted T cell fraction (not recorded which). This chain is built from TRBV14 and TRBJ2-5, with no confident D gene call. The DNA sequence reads TGTGCCAGCAGCCAAGATGGTGCCAGAAAAGAGACCCAGTACTTC. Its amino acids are CASSQDGARKETQYF.